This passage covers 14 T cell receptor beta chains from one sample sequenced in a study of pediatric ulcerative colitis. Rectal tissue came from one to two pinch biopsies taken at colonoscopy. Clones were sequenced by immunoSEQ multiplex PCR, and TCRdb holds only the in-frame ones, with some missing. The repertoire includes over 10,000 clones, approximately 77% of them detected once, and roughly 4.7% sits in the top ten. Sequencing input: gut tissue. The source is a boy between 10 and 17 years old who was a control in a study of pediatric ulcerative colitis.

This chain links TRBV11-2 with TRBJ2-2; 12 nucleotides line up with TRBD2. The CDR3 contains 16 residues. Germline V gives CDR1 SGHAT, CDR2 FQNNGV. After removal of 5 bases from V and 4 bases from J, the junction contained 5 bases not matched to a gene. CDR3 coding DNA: TGTGCCAGCAGCGGGCAGACTAGCGGGGGCACCGGGGAGCTGTTTTTT. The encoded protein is CASSGQTSGGTGELFF.

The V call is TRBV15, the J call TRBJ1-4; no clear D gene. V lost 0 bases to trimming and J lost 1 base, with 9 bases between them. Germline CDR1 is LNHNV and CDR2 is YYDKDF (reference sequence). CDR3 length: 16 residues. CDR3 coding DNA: TGTGCCACCAGCAGAGATTTGGTGGGAACTAATGAAAAACTGTTTTTT. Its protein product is CATSRDLVGTNEKLFF.

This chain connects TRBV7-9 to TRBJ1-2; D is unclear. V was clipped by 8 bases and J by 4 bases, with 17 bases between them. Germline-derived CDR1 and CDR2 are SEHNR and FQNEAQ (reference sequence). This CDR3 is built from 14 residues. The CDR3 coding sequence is TGTGCCAGCCGGCGGACCCAGGAGGGCTATGGCTACACCTTC. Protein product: CASRRTQEGYGYTF.

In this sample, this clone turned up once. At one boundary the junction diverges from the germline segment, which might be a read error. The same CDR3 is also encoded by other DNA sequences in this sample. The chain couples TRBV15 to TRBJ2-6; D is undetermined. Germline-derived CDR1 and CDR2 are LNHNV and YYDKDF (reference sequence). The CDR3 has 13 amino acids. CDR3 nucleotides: TGCGCCACCGGCTTGGTTGGGGCCAACGTCCTGACTTTC. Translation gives CATGLVGANVLTF. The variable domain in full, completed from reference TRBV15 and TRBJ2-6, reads DAMVIQNPRYQVTQFGKPVTLSCSQTLNHNVMYWYQQKSSQAPKLLFHYYDKDFNNEADTPDNFQSRRPNTSFCFLDIRSPGLGDTAMYLCATGLVGANVLTFGAGSRLTVL.

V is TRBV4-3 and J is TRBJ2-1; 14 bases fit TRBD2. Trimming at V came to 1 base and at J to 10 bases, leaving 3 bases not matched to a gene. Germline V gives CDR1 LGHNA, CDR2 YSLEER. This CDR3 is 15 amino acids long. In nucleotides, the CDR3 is TGCGCCAGCAGCCAAGTGGGACTAGCGGGAGTCGAGCAGTTCTTC. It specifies CASSQVGLAGVEQFF.

Here the CDR3 DNA reads TGCAGCGTTGCCCAGGGGACTAACTATGGCTACACCTTC. Its protein is CSVAQGTNYGYTF. The V call is TRBV29-1, the J call TRBJ1-2; D possibly corresponds to TRBD1 (6 bases). Trimming took 4 bases from V and 0 from J, leaving 9 bases between them. The CDR3 is 13 residues long. Germline V lookup: CDR1 SQVTM, CDR2 ANQGSEA.

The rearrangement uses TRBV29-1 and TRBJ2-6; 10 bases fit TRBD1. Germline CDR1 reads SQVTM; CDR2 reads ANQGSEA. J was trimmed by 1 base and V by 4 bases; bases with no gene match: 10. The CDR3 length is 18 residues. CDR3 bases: TGCAGCGTTGGAGGCGAGACAGGGGGCGGGTCTGGGGCCAACGTCCTGACTTTC. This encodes CSVGGETGGGSGANVLTF.

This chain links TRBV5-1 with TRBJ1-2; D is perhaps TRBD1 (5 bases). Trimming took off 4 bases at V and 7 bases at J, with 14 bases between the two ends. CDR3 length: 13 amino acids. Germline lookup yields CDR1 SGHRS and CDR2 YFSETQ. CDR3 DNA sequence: TGCGCCAGCAGCCCGCACTCGGGGGGTGGCTACACCTTC. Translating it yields CASSPHSGGGYTF.

The CDR3 loop reads CASSQVPLNTGELFF. Written as DNA, the CDR3 is TGCGCCAGCAGCCAAGTGCCTCTGAACACCGGGGAGCTGTTTTTT. This sequence joins TRBV4-1 and TRBJ2-2; D not certain. Germline loops: CDR1 MGHRA, CDR2 YSYEKL. With 1 base removed from V and 1 base from J, the gap between germline ends came to 7 bases. This CDR3 comprises 15 residues.

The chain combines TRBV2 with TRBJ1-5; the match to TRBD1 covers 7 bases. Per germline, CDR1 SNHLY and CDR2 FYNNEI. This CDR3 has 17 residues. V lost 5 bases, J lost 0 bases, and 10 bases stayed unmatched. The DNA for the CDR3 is TGTGCCAGCAGTCGGGTAACAGGGGCCCATAGCAATCAGCCCCAGCATTTT. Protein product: CASSRVTGAHSNQPQHF.

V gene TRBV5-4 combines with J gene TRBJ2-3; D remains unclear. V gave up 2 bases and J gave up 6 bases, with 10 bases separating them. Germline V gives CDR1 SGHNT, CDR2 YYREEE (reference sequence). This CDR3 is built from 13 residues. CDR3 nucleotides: TGTGCCAGCAGCTTAGGCCTCGCTGATACGCAGTATTTT. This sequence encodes CASSLGLADTQYF.

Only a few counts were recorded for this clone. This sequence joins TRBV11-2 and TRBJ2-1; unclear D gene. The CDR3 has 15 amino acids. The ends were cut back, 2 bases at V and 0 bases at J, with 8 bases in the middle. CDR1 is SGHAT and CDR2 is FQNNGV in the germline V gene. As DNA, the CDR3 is TGTGCCAGCAGCTTAAGAGGAAGCTCCTACAATGAGCAGTTCTTC. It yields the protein CASSLRGSSYNEQFF.

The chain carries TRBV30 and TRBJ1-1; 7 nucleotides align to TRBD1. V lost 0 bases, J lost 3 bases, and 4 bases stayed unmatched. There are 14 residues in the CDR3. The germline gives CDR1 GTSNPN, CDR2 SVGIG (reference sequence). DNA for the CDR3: TGTGCCTGGAGTGTATCCAGGGGGTACACTGAAGCTTTCTTT. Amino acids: CAWSVSRGYTEAFF.

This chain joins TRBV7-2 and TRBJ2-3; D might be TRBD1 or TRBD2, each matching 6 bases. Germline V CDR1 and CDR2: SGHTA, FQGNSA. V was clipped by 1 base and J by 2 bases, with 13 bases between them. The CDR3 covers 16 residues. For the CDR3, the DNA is TGTGCCAGCAGCTTAGGGGGGCGGGGAGCCACAGATACGCAGTATTTT. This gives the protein CASSLGGRGATDTQYF.